The text below deals with one TCR beta chain. The data are from a study of blood T cell repertoires in COVID-19. Study details: Acute-phase and convalescent COVID-19 samples originated in the United States, Italy and Spain. PBMCs, B-cell-depleted T cells, or T cells were the source of the cDNA or gDNA that made up the material.

Germline V gene lookup returns CDR1 LGHDT and CDR2 YNNKEL (reference sequence). CDR3 length: 14 residues. Trimming at V came to 5 bases and at J to 4 bases, leaving 7 bases not matched to a gene. Original data processing: Reference gene primer amplification yielded estimated nucleated cell counts. Using immunoSEQ multiplex PCR, the repertoire was profiled, and TCRdb retains in-frame clones only, with some absent. The V and J calls and clone size were taken over from that table, and D and trimming were inferred from the DNA. The sample lists some 43,000 clones, about four fifths occurring once. The sequence came from a man in his forties or fifties with active or convalescent COVID-19. The sample was peripheral blood. The V gene is TRBV3-1 (or the pseudogene TRBV3-2), the J gene TRBJ2-7, with TRBD1 matching over 8 bases. The CDR3 loop reads CASSIPGGWYEQYF. As DNA, the CDR3 is TGTGCCAGCAGCATTCCAGGGGGCTGGTACGAGCAGTACTTC.